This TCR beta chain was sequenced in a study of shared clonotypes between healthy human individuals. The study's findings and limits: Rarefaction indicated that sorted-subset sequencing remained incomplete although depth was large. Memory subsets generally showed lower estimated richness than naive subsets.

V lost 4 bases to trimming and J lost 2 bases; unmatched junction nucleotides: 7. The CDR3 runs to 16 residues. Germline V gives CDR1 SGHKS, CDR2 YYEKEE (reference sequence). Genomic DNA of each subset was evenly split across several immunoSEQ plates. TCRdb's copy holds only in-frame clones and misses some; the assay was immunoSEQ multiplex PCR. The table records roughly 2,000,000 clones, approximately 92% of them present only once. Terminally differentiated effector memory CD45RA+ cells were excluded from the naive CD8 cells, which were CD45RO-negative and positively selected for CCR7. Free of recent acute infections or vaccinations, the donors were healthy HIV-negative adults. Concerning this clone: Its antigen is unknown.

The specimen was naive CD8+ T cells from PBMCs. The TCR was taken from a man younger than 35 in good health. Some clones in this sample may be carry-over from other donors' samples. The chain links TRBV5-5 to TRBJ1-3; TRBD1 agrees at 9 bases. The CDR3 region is CASSTRDRVTGNTIYF. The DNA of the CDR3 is TGTGCCAGCAGCACCCGGGACAGGGTCACTGGAAACACCATATATTTT.